One and the same sample provided the 19 T cell receptor beta chains below, sequenced in a study of blood T cell repertoires in COVID-19. Generated by immunoSEQ multiplex PCR, the TCRdb table keeps only in-frame clones and is missing some. Among about 180,000 clones, approximately 85% were seen once, and the ten largest hold 5% to 8%. The sequencing input was PBMCs or T cells enriched from blood (not recorded which). Receptors originate from a man aged 35 to 55 who had recovered from COVID-19.

The chain links TRBV3-1 (or the pseudogene TRBV3-2) to TRBJ1-1; D gene uncertain. The germline V and J ends were trimmed by 3 bases and 11 bases, with 19 bases remaining between them. CDR3 length equals 14 residues. CDR1 is LGHDT and CDR2 is YNNKEL in the germline V gene (reference sequence). CDR3 DNA sequence: TGTGCCAGCAGCCATCTATATGCTGGTGGCGGGGCTTTCTTT. Encoded protein: CASSHLYAGGGAFF.

The V call is TRBV30, the J call TRBJ2-3; 8 bases fit TRBD2. This CDR3 has 15 amino acids. Germline V CDR1 and CDR2: GTSNPN, SVGIG (reference sequence). Losses at the gene ends were 0 bases for V and 3 bases for J; bases not matched to a gene: 5. CDR3 amino acids: CAWSVLADETDTQYF. The CDR3 DNA is TGTGCCTGGAGTGTACTAGCGGATGAGACAGATACGCAGTATTTT.

On this clone: The junction does not match germline at one end; this may be a read error. V and J are TRBV27 and TRBJ2-2, with a tentative D call TRBD1 (6 bases). The germline gives CDR1 MNHEY, CDR2 SMNVEV (reference sequence). The CDR3 extends over 12 amino acids. The CDR3 DNA reads as TGCGGGACAAAGGGGTACACCGGGGAGCTGTTTTTT. It specifies CGTKGYTGELFF.

The chain joins TRBV5-5 to TRBJ2-3; D is uncertain. The CDR3 is made up of 12 amino acids. CDR1 is SGHKS, CDR2 YYEKEE, per germline (reference sequence). V was trimmed by 4 bases and J by 0 bases, leaving 3 bases between them. CDR3 sequence (DNA): TGTGCCAGCAGCCAAAGCACAGATACGCAGTATTTT. Protein product: CASSQSTDTQYF.

The gene calls are TRBV27 and TRBJ1-2; possibly TRBD1 for D (5 bases). Trimming removed 7 bases at V and 5 bases at J, with 23 bases between. CDR1 and CDR2 from the germline V gene are MNHEY and SMNVEV (reference sequence). The CDR3 is 16 residues long. The CDR3 reads CASTSHMTARSYGYTF. CDR3 sequence (DNA): TGTGCCAGCACTTCTCACATGACAGCGCGGTCATATGGCTACACCTTC.

The chain employs TRBV15 and TRBJ2-7; tentatively, D is TRBD1 (5 bases). CDR3 length equals 13 residues. Germline V CDR1 and CDR2: LNHNV, YYDKDF (reference sequence). V gave up 5 bases and J gave up 2 bases, with 10 bases separating them. CDR3 sequence: CATSAGLPYEQYF. The CDR3 coding sequence is TGTGCCACCAGCGCAGGGCTCCCCTACGAGCAGTACTTC. Full variable domain (outside the CDR3, taken from reference TRBV15 and TRBJ2-7): DAMVIQNPRYQVTQFGKPVTLSCSQTLNHNVMYWYQQKSSQAPKLLFHYYDKDFNNEADTPDNFQSRRPNTSFCFLDIRSPGLGDTAMYLCATSAGLPYEQYFGPGTRLTVT.

This chain joins TRBV2 and TRBJ1-5; 8 bases agree with TRBD1. CDR3 length equals 14 residues. Trimming at V came to 9 bases and at J to 4 bases, leaving 8 bases not matched to a gene. CDR1 and CDR2 from the germline V gene are SNHLY and FYNNEI. The CDR3 sequence: CASARGQENQPQHF. CDR3 bases: TGTGCCAGTGCGAGGGGACAGGAAAATCAGCCCCAGCATTTT.

The V call is TRBV6-6, the J call TRBJ1-5; TRBD1 aligns across 7 bases. The CDR3 extends over 19 amino acids. The J segment lost 0 bases and the V segment lost 5 bases, leaving 16 bases of the junction unmatched. CDR1 is MNHNY and CDR2 is SVGAGI in the germline V gene (reference sequence). The DNA of the CDR3 is TGTGCCAGCAGTCCCCTGATACCGGGACAGATTTTTAGCAATCAGCCCCAGCATTTT. Translation: CASSPLIPGQIFSNQPQHF.

This chain connects TRBV19 to TRBJ2-7; 10 positions agree with TRBD1. Per the germline V gene, CDR1 is LNHDA and CDR2 is SQIVND (reference sequence). The CDR3 contains 15 residues. V lost 4 bases and J lost 0; bases outside the gene matches: 3. The CDR3 DNA sequence: TGTGCCAGTAGTAGGGGACAGGGGAGCTCCTACGAGCAGTACTTC. Protein: CASSRGQGSSYEQYF.

This clone was counted a few times. The chain is built from TRBV2 and TRBJ2-2; 8 bases match TRBD1. The trim removed 6 bases at V and 5 bases at J, leaving 11 bases unmatched. The germline V gene encodes CDR1 SNHLY and CDR2 FYNNEI. This CDR3 comprises 16 residues. The CDR3 DNA sequence: TGTGCCAGCAGACTACGGACAGGGTCGCGGACCGGGGAGCTGTTTTTT. Protein sequence: CASRLRTGSRTGELFF.

This clone was found once. V usage is TRBV28 and J usage is TRBJ2-3, with 7 bases that match TRBD2. CDR3 length: 13 amino acids. The germline gives CDR1 MDHEN, CDR2 SYDVKM. The junction had 0 bases not matched to a gene; V was cut back by 2 bases and J by 4 bases. The CDR3 DNA is TGTGCCAGCAGTTTAGGGGGGGCAGATACGCAGTATTTT. Protein: CASSLGGADTQYF.

The chain couples TRBV4-1 to TRBJ2-2; D is perhaps TRBD1 (5 bases). V was cut by 0 bases and J by 7 bases, with 12 bases left in between. Germline V gene lookup returns CDR1 MGHRA and CDR2 YSYEKL. This CDR3 is 15 amino acids long. CDR3 loop: CASSQDPSGNGELFF. In DNA form, the CDR3 reads TGCGCCAGCAGCCAAGATCCTTCAGGGAACGGGGAGCTGTTTTTT.

The chain joins TRBV5-4 to TRBJ2-1; weak D call: TRBD2 (6 bases). In germline, CDR1 is SGHNT, CDR2 YYREEE (reference sequence). Trimming cost V 6 bases and J 8 bases, with 15 bases left between them. The CDR3 extends over 13 amino acids. The CDR3 region is CASKRGLKDEQFF. The CDR3 bases are TGTGCCAGCAAACGGGGGTTAAAGGATGAGCAGTTCTTC.

The V and J genes are TRBV3-1 (or the pseudogene TRBV3-2) and TRBJ2-1; 12 nucleotides line up with TRBD2. Germline CDR1 and CDR2: LGHDT and YNNKEL (reference sequence). Trimming cost V 3 bases and J 0 bases; bases outside gene matches: 9. This CDR3 has 19 residues. The CDR3 nucleotides read TGTGCCAGCAGCCAGGGACTAGCGGGCCTGATGAGCTCCTACAATGAGCAGTTCTTC. Protein: CASSQGLAGLMSSYNEQFF.

CDR3 in amino acids: CASSLIGKETQYF. The DNA for the CDR3 is TGTGCCAGCAGCTTAATCGGTAAAGAGACCCAGTACTTC. V gene TRBV7-9 combines with J gene TRBJ2-5; D not resolved. The ends were cut back, 2 bases at V and 3 bases at J, with 7 bases in the middle. Germline V gene lookup returns CDR1 SEHNR and CDR2 FQNEAQ (reference sequence). The CDR3 covers 13 residues.

The CDR3 DNA reads as TGTGCCAGCAGCTTCTACGTCCGGGGGAGAGGCGGGGAGCTGTTTTTT. Its translation is CASSFYVRGRGGELFF. The rearrangement uses TRBV7-8 and TRBJ2-2; possible D gene TRBD2, 6 bases. The CDR3 runs to 16 residues. Trimming took off 3 bases at V and 7 bases at J, with 18 bases between the two ends. In germline, CDR1 is SGHVS, CDR2 FQNEAQ. The variable domain in full, with the rest retrieved from reference TRBV7-8 and TRBJ2-2, is GAGVSQSPRYKVAKRGQDVALRCDPISGHVSLFWYQQALGQGPEFLTYFQNEAQLDKSGLPSDRFFAERPEGSVSTLKIQRTQQEDSAVYLCASSFYVRGRGGELFFGEGSRLTVL.

This clone was seen a handful of times. The J gene is TRBJ1-2, the V gene TRBV11-3, with TRBD1 matching over 9 bases. The V and J ends lost 5 bases and 4 bases, in that order; junction bases with no gene match: 11. The CDR3 is 16 residues long. Germline assignment: CDR1 SGHNT and CDR2 YENEEA. CDR3 sequence (DNA): TGTGCCAGCAGCCCGGGACAGGGTCGCAGTAGCTATGGCTACACCTTC. Amino acid sequence: CASSPGQGRSSYGYTF.

J is TRBJ1-1 and V is TRBV19, with a weak D call TRBD1 (6 bases). Trimming removed 5 bases from V and 5 bases from J, with 12 bases in between. The CDR3 consists of 13 residues. Looked up from germline, CDR1 is LNHDA and CDR2 is SQIVND (reference sequence). The CDR3 loop is CASSPGDGTEAFF. CDR3 in DNA: TGTGCCAGTAGTCCAGGGGACGGTACTGAAGCTTTCTTT.

The chain joins TRBV27 to TRBJ1-5; tentatively, D is TRBD1 (6 bases). Germline V gene data show CDR1 as MNHEY and CDR2 as SMNVEV (reference sequence). The CDR3 contains 14 residues. Trimming cost V 3 bases and J 4 bases, with 10 bases left between them. This chain's CDR3 is CASSFGQGNQPQHF. The DNA of the CDR3 is TGTGCCAGCAGTTTCGGCCAGGGGAATCAGCCCCAGCATTTT.